This T cell receptor beta chain comes out of a study of tumor and adjacent non-tumor tissue in lung cancer. Study observations and caveats: Compared with tumor, normal lung showed significantly lower TCR diversity.

Three rounds of nested PCR, following a modified ARM-PCR protocol, produced the TCRbeta library. TCRdb fed the multiplex PCR reads into MiXCR, producing one record per CDR3 protein. The sample holds 60,000 to 90,000 distinct CDR3 sequences, under 80% seen once. This clonotype was recorded only once. What it binds is unknown. Compared with germline, one end of the junction differs, possibly owing to a read error. RNA was extracted from bulk tissue without any cell sorting. Newly diagnosed lung cancer patients had thoracic surgery in China, August–November 2014, without prior chemotherapy. The CDR3 consists of 14 residues.

The TCR comes from a woman between 50 and 59 years old with non-small cell lung cancer. The sequenced sample was lung tumor tissue. J is TRBJ1-2 and V is TRBV12-3 or TRBV12-4; the D is unclear. The CDR3, as DNA: TGTGTCAGCAGGTATACTACAGAAGGCTATGGCTACACCTTC. This translates into CVSRYTTEGYGYTF.